The 9 T cell receptor beta chains listed next were all sequenced from one sample in a study of human T cells and chemical hapten exposure. As for time point: healthy volunteer bleed at 2 weeks. RNA extraction used unfractionated whole blood as the source of total RNA. One entry per CDR3 protein results from TCRdb running MiXCR on the RACE reads. The sample lists roughly 30,000 distinct CDR3 sequences; 7% to 8.5% were seen once. The sample comprised whole blood. These receptors were collected from a human donor in good health. Some clones in this sample may be carry-over from other donors' samples.

This sequence joins TRBV9 and TRBJ2-5; the D call may be TRBD1 or TRBD2 (6 bases each). This CDR3 has 15 residues. The germline gives CDR1 SGDLS, CDR2 YYNGEE. V was clipped by 4 bases and J by 4 bases, with 17 bases between them. The CDR3 nucleotides are TGTGCCAGCAGCCCGGAGGGGGGATTGATAGAGACCCAGTACTTC. Its protein is CASSPEGGLIETQYF. The whole variable domain, remainder taken from reference TRBV9 and TRBJ2-5, is DSGVTQTPKHLITATGQRVTLRCSPRSGDLSVYWYQQSLDQGLQFLIQYYNGEERAKGNILERFSAQQFPDLHSELNLSSLELGDSALYFCASSPEGGLIETQYFGPGTRLLVL.

This clonotype was picked up many times. The genes are TRBV18 and TRBJ2-5; D ambiguous. The CDR3 is made up of 13 amino acids. Germline loops: CDR1 KGHSH, CDR2 LQKENI. The V gene lost 4 bases and the J gene lost 3 bases, with 9 bases spanning the gap. This CDR3 reads CASSQDGKETQYF. For the CDR3, the DNA is TGTGCCAGCTCACAGGACGGTAAAGAGACCCAGTACTTC.

This clonotype came up many times. The genes are TRBV7-9 and TRBJ2-5; D is undetermined. V lost 5 bases to trimming and J lost 2 bases, with 12 bases between them. The CDR3 consists of 14 residues. Germline CDR1 SEHNR, CDR2 FQNEAQ (reference sequence). In DNA, the CDR3 is TGTGCCAGCAGCCAGACCTTAGGTCAAGAGACCCAGTACTTC. Amino acid sequence: CASSQTLGQETQYF.

CDR3: CASSQDSQGSGELFF. CDR3 nucleotides: TGCGCCAGCAGCCAAGATAGTCAGGGGAGCGGGGAGCTGTTTTTT. The chain uses TRBV4-3 and TRBJ2-2; possibly TRBD1 for D (6 bases). Deletions cut 0 bases from V and 7 bases from J, with 12 bases between. The CDR3 is 15 residues long. Germline V lookup: CDR1 LGHNA, CDR2 YSLEER.

This clonotype is categorized as medium-sized. The chain combines TRBV7-9 with TRBJ1-1; D remains unclear. CDR1 and CDR2 (germline): SEHNR, FQNEAQ (reference sequence). V was trimmed by 4 bases and J by 6 bases, leaving 18 bases between them. CDR3 length: 15 residues. CDR3 sequence reads: CASSSPLTLTPEAFF. The CDR3 DNA follows: TGTGCCAGCAGCTCTCCGCTAACCCTGACGCCTGAAGCTTTCTTT.

This sequence joins TRBV6-5 and TRBJ2-3; TRBD2 aligns across 8 bases. Germline trimming cut 6 bases from V and 3 bases from J; bases unmatched to any gene: 14. The CDR3 covers 17 residues. Germline V gene data show CDR1 as MNHEY and CDR2 as SVGAGI. The CDR3 DNA follows: TGTGCCAGCAGCCGAAAAATAGCGGGGTTAGGGACAGATACGCAGTATTTT. Protein sequence: CASSRKIAGLGTDTQYF.

This clonotype was recorded a few times. CDR3 amino acids: CASSMGMVVNQPQHF. CDR3 DNA sequence: TGTGCCAGTAGTATGGGGATGGTGGTGAATCAGCCCCAGCATTTT. This chain connects TRBV19 to TRBJ1-5; D is undetermined. V shed 3 bases and J shed 4 bases, with 13 bases lying between them. Germline V gene sequence: CDR1 LNHDA, CDR2 SQIVND (reference sequence). The CDR3 totals 15 residues.

The chain carries TRBV10-3 and TRBJ2-1; D is unclear. Deletions cut 5 bases from V and 3 bases from J, with 8 bases between. From germline, CDR1 is ENHRY and CDR2 SYGVKD. The CDR3 is 13 amino acids. The DNA for the CDR3 is TGTGCCATCAGTTTAGAAATCTACAATGAGCAGTTCTTC. As protein: CAISLEIYNEQFF.

This clonotype was picked up many times. This chain uses TRBV3-1 with TRBJ1-1; D is unresolved. This CDR3 has 17 amino acids. V lost 0 bases, J lost 1 base, and 15 bases lay in between. Germline loops: CDR1 LGHDT, CDR2 YNNKEL (reference sequence). The CDR3, as DNA: TGTGCCAGCAGCCAAGATTTTATTGCACAGCCGAACACTGAAGCTTTCTTT. Its translation: CASSQDFIAQPNTEAFF.